This entry is about one T cell receptor beta chain. In the original analysis: Scientists estimated how many nucleated cells there were by amplifying reference gene primers. Sequencing used immunoSEQ multiplex PCR; TCRdb keeps in-frame clones, though not all of them. V and J calls and clone size come straight from that table; D and trimming were deduced from the DNA. The data show 250,000 to 300,000 clones, roughly 92% seen once. This record belongs to a study of blood T cell repertoires in COVID-19. Study-level information: The United States, Italy and Spain were the sources of the acute and convalescent COVID-19 samples. PBMCs, B-cell-depleted T cells, or T cells were the source of the cDNA or gDNA that made up the material.

Seattle researchers signed up patients amid active infection and tracked them longitudinally. CDR1 and CDR2 from the germline V gene are LGHDT and YNNKEL (reference sequence). CDR3 length: 14 amino acids. Trimming stripped 5 bases from V and 8 bases from J, with 16 bases between. The sequenced sample consisted of peripheral blood. This receptor was identified in a woman in her thirties with COVID-19, enrolled during active disease. The J gene is TRBJ2-1, the V gene TRBV3-1 (or the pseudogene TRBV3-2); D uncertain. CDR3 sequence reads: CASSSTGGGDEQFF. In nucleotides, the CDR3 is TGTGCCAGCAGCTCGACTGGCGGTGGTGATGAGCAGTTCTTC.